The 2 T cell receptor beta chains given below trace back to one sample, sequenced in a study of T cells after somatic rescue of genetic block. The method was immunoSEQ multiplex PCR; TCRdb's version includes in-frame clones alone and lacks a portion of them. Counted here are 60,000 to 75,000 clones, around 90% occurring once; the ten biggest clones make up approximately 3%. Sequencing used peripheral blood mononuclear cells (PBMCs). These receptor sequences come from a man aged 35-49 years.

The chain has TRBV7-9 and TRBJ2-7; TRBD1 is a possible D gene (5 bases). Trimming cost V 4 bases and J 6 bases, with 10 bases left between them. The CDR3 covers 12 residues. Germline CDR1 and CDR2: SEHNR and FQNEAQ (reference sequence). In DNA, the CDR3 is TGTGCCAGCAGCTCAGGGTTACCCGAGCAGTACTTC. Its protein is CASSSGLPEQYF.

The chain links TRBV27 to TRBJ1-2, with 7 bases fitting TRBD1. Germline trimming cut 2 bases from V and 7 bases from J; bases unmatched to any gene: 13. Germline V gene sequence: CDR1 MNHEY, CDR2 SMNVEV (reference sequence). The CDR3 is made up of 16 amino acids. The CDR3 coding sequence is TGTGCCAGCAGTTTAGAAGACAGGGCGGGATTAGGTGGCTACACCTTC. It encodes CASSLEDRAGLGGYTF.